The source of this T cell receptor (beta chain) is a study of T cell repertoires in cytomegalovirus infection (dated by TCRdb to 2018 to 2020). Notes on the research overall: The peptide stimulations were aimed at well-studied HLA-B-restricted epitopes as well as recently identified HLA-C-restricted CMV epitopes, whose presentation resists viral immunomodulation. Donor HLA type was relevant to the analysis, because carriage of CMV infection together with the matching HLA type was indicated by public TCR beta signatures.

The sample holds a few counts of this clonotype. Its antigen is not yet known. No much larger clone is present one base from it, and per-base qualities are unavailable. Sequencing instrument: Illumina HiSeq 1500. The public reads were reanalyzed by TCRdb: fastp trimming at Q25, MiXCR alignment, in-frame beta chains only. Rows are unified per CDR3 protein, each entry keeping the most common DNA and genes. The sample table holds approximately 990,000 distinct CDR3 sequences, of which approximately 31% were seen once. Clones ranked in the top ten supply around an eighth of the sample. The CDR3 has 12 amino acids, counting the end cysteine and phenylalanine. This entry keeps only the CDR3 DNA: 36 bases, framed from base 1. In the germline V gene, CDR1 corresponds to MNHNS and CDR2 to SASEGT. Deletion took 6 bases off V and 8 bases off J, with a span of 11 bases between the germline ends. What this sample's treatment or condition label stands for: in vitro stimulation with specific CMV peptide epitopes to enrich CMV-specific T cells.

Beyond this particular receptor, the publication reports: In the ex vivo response, HLA-C-restricted CMV-specific TCR beta clonotypes were dominant, and in two of eight donors the single most frequent clonotype came from this HLA-C-restricted group. Carriers of CMV infection plus the relevant HLA type were discriminated by the cumulative frequency of public TCR beta family members in the study cohort and in an independent approximately 400-donor cohort.

The source of this sequence is a human donor in good health (CMV status not recorded). Some clones in this sample may be carry-over from other donors' samples. The source was cultured CD8+ T cells from PBMCs, collected from culture after CMV antigen stimulation. The chain is made from TRBV6-1 and TRBJ2-4; the D gene is unclear. The DNA reads TGTGCCAGCAGCCCTACTGGGGACATTCAGTACTTC. Its protein is CASSPTGDIQYF.